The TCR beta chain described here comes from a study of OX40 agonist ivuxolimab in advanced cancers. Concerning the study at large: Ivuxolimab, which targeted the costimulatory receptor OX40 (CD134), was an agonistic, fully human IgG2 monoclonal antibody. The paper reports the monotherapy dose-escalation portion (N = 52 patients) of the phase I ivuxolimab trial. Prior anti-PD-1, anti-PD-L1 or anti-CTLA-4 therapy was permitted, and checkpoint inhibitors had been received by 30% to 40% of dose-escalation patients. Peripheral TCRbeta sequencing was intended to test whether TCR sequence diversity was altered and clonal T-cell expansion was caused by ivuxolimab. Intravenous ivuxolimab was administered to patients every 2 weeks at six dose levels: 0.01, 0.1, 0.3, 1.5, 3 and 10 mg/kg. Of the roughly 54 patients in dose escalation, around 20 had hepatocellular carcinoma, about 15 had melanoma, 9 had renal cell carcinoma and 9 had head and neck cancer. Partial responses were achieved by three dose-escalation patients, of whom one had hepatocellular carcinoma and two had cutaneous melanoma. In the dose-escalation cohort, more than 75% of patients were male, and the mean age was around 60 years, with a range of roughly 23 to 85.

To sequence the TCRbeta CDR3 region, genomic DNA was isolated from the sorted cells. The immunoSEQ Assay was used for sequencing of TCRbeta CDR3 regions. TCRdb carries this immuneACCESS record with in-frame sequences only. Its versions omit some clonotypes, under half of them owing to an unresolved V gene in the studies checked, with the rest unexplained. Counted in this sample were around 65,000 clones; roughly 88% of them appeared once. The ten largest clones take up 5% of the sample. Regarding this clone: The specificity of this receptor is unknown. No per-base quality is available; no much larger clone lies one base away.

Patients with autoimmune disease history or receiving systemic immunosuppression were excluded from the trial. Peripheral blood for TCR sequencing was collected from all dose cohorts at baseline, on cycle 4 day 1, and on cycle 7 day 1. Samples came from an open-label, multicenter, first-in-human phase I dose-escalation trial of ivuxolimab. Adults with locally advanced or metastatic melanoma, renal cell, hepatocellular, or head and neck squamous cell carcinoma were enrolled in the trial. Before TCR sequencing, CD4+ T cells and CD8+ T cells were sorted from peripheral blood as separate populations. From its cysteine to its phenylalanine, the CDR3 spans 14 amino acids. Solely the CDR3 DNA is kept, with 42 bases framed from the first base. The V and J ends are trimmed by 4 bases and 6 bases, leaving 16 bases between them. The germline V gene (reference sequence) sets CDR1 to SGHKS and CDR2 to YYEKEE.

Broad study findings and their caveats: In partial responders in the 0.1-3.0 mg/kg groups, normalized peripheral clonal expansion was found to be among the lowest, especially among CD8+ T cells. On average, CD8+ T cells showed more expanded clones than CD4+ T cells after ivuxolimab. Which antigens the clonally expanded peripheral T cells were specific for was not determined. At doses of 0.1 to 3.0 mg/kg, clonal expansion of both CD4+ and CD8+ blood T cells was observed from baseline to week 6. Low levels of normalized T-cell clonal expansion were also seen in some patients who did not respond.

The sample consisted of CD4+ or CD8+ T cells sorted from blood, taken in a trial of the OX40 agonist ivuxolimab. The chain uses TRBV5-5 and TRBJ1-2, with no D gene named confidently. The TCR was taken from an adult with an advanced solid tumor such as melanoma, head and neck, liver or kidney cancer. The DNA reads TGTGCCAGCAGCCCTAGCGAGGGTCGGCATGGCTACACCTTC. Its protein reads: CASSPSEGRHGYTF.